The sequence of this T cell receptor beta chain was determined in a study of T-cell reconstitution after alpha-beta-depleted transplantation in children. TCRbeta library preparation incorporated unique molecular identifiers. Using its own MiXCR run on the PCR reads, TCRdb lists one record per CDR3 protein. The sample lists a few hundred thousand distinct CDR3 sequences, 9% to 12% occurring once. The CDR3 covers 15 residues. V dropped 5 bases and J dropped 3; count of bases not matched to a gene: 6. CDR1 SQVTM and CDR2 ANQGSEA come from the germline V gene. The chain uses TRBV29-1 and TRBJ2-7; 14 bases map to TRBD2. The sequencing here drew on PBMCs from the stem cell graft donor, taken from the stem cell graft. The clonotype originates from a human donor who donated a stem cell graft to a child with acute lymphoblastic leukemia. CDR3 residues: CSVPGTSGRVYEQYF. The CDR3 coding sequence is TGCAGCGTTCCCGGGACTAGCGGGAGAGTCTACGAGCAGTACTTC.